A selection of T cell receptor beta chains follows, all from one sample in a study of CD8 T cells in ankylosing spondylitis. Using its own MiXCR run on the 5' RACE reads, TCRdb lists one record per CDR3 protein. Of over 450,000 distinct CDR3 sequences listed, roughly an eighth are singletons. Sequenced input: blood, either unsorted or a sorted T cell fraction (not recorded which). These receptors all stem from a male donor with ankylosing spondylitis. Each CDR3 is given with its conserved first and last residue. The D gene is left open where the match is weak. Clone size is shown for a subset of rows, as once, few, many or a class of expanded clone.

TRBJ2-1 | 15 | TRBV20-1 | . | TRBD2 | CSATARTRSYNEQFF | TGCAGTGCTACCGCCCGGACTAGGTCCTACAATGAGCAGTTCTTC
TRBJ1-6 | 15 | TRBV24-1 | . | . | CATSDSQAGGSPLHF | TGTGCCACCAGTGATTCACAGGCGGGTGGTTCACCCCTCCACTTT
TRBJ2-4 | 19 | TRBV20-1 | few | . | CSAREGTLGGGRGKNIQYF | TGCAGTGCTAGAGAGGGGACCCTAGGAGGGGGCCGGGGCAAAAACATTCAGTACTTC
TRBJ2-7 | 14 | TRBV11-2 | . | . | CASSFVRGRGEQYF | TGTGCCAGCAGCTTTGTCCGGGGGCGGGGCGAGCAGTACTTC
TRBJ2-3 | 17 | TRBV20-1 | . | TRBD2 | CCARDMFRAGLPDTQYF | TGCTGTGCTAGAGATATGTTCCGAGCGGGGCTCCCGGATACGCAGTATTTT
TRBJ2-1 | 13 | TRBV25-1 | few | TRBD1 | CASSVLGTGDMFF | TGTGCCAGCAGTGTCTTAGGGACAGGCGATATGTTCTTC
TRBJ1-6 | 16 | TRBV5-1 | few | TRBD1 | CASSLETDRGLSPLHF | TGCGCCAGCAGCTTAGAGACCGACAGGGGGCTTTCACCCCTCCACTTT
TRBJ1-6 | 15 | TRBV5-1 | few | TRBD1 | CASSSGQGRNSPLHF | TGCGCCAGCAGCTCCGGACAGGGGAGGAATTCACCCCTCCACTTT
TRBJ2-5 | 15 | TRBV28 | few | TRBD1 | CASSPGTGETETQYF | TGTGCCAGCAGCCCTGGGACAGGGGAGACAGAGACCCAGTACTTC
TRBJ2-4 | 14 | TRBV10-2 | many | TRBD1 | CASSLNRQGNIQYF | TGCGCCAGCAGCTTAAATCGACAGGGAAACATTCAGTACTTC
TRBJ2-1 | 12 | TRBV19 | . | TRBD1 | CASGQGGNEQFF | TGTGCCAGCGGACAGGGAGGCAATGAGCAGTTCTTC
TRBJ2-1 | 15 | TRBV11-2 | many | TRBD2 | CASSLVPGGRNEQFF | TGTGCCAGCAGCTTAGTCCCGGGAGGTAGAAATGAGCAGTTCTTC
TRBJ2-7 | 14 | TRBV3-1 | few | TRBD1 | CASSQRDSAYEQYF | TGTGCCAGCAGCCAACGGGACAGCGCCTACGAGCAGTACTTC
TRBJ2-5 | 15 | TRBV20-1 | few | . | CSARDQFSGTETQYF | TGCAGTGCTAGAGATCAGTTCTCCGGGACAGAGACCCAGTACTTC
TRBJ1-2 | 17 | TRBV6-1 | . | . | CASSEGGNRDPNYGYTF | TGTGCCAGCAGTGAAGGGGGGAACAGGGACCCTAACTATGGCTACACCTTC
TRBJ2-1 | 12 | TRBV12-3/TRBV12-4 | many | . | CASHSRGYEQFF | TGTGCCAGCCACAGCAGGGGTTATGAGCAGTTCTTC
TRBJ2-3 | 13 | TRBV7-6 | many | TRBD1 | CASSPQGRDTQYF | TGTGCCAGCAGCCCACAGGGGCGAGATACGCAGTATTTT
TRBJ2-2 | 14 | TRBV5-1 | many | . | CASSPGANTGELFF | TGCGCCAGCAGCCCGGGGGCGAACACCGGGGAGCTGTTTTTT
TRBJ2-1 | 15 | TRBV5-5 | . | TRBD2 | CASSGRLADYNEQFF | TGTGCCAGCAGCGGACGGCTAGCGGACTACAATGAGCAGTTCTTC
TRBJ2-1 | 18 | TRBV6-5 | few | TRBD2 | CASSYPKGTSGIFNEQFF | TGTGCCAGCAGTTACCCGAAAGGGACTAGCGGGATTTTCAATGAGCAGTTCTTC
TRBJ2-3 | 15 | TRBV19 | once | TRBD1 | CASSPRQGIIDTQYF | TGTGCCAGTAGTCCGAGACAGGGAATAATCGATACGCAGTATTTT
TRBJ2-3 | 14 | TRBV15 | . | . | CATSTWTSTDTQYF | TGTGCCACCAGCACTTGGACTAGCACAGATACGCAGTATTTT
TRBJ2-7 | 15 | TRBV20-1 | few | TRBD2 | CSAPEPLAGNYEQYF | TGCAGTGCTCCAGAGCCCCTAGCGGGAAACTACGAGCAGTACTTC
TRBJ2-1 | 13 | TRBV9 | many | . | CASSVPGYNEQFF | TGTGCCAGCAGCGTACCCGGGTACAATGAGCAGTTCTTC
TRBJ2-1 | 15 | TRBV5-1 | . | TRBD2 | CASSLASGSLDEQFF | TGCGCCAGCAGCTTGGCCAGCGGGAGTCTGGATGAGCAGTTCTTC
TRBJ2-3 | 13 | TRBV12-3/TRBV12-4 | . | TRBD2 | CASLGGSTDTQYF | TGTGCCAGCCTGGGGGGGTCCACAGATACGCAGTATTTT
TRBJ1-6 | 17 | TRBV12-5 | . | TRBD1 | CASGLVGSGQTNSPLHF | TGTGCTAGTGGTTTGGTCGGATCGGGACAGACGAATTCACCCCTCCACTTT
TRBJ1-4 | 15 | TRBV5-5 | many | . | CASSQRHSSDEKLFF | TGTGCCAGCAGCCAGCGTCACAGCTCCGATGAAAAACTGTTTTTT
TRBJ2-3 | 14 | TRBV5-1 | many | . | CASSSPQGRNTQYF | TGCGCCAGCAGCTCGCCCCAGGGTCGGAATACGCAGTATTTT
TRBJ1-2 | 13 | TRBV5-1 | . | . | CASRTTGTYGYTF | TGCGCCAGCAGAACCACAGGGACCTATGGCTACACCTTC
TRBJ1-4 | 16 | TRBV20-1 | . | . | CALAPGPRGTNEKLFF | TGCGCCCTGGCCCCCGGGCCCCGGGGCACTAATGAAAAACTGTTTTTT
TRBJ2-1 | 15 | TRBV20-1 | few | . | CSASIRLSSYNEQFF | TGCAGTGCTAGTATTAGGCTATCGTCCTACAATGAGCAGTTCTTC
TRBJ1-1 | 14 | TRBV12-3/TRBV12-4 | . | . | CASSPERVRAEAFF | TGTGCCAGCAGTCCCGAGCGGGTGCGAGCTGAAGCTTTCTTT
TRBJ1-2 | 14 | TRBV12-3/TRBV12-4 | . | . | CASSLMAGVYGYTF | TGTGCCAGCAGTTTAATGGCAGGAGTCTATGGCTACACCTTC
TRBJ2-1 | 14 | TRBV11-2 | . | . | CASSSLDLAEEQFF | TGTGCCAGCAGCTCCCTGGACCTCGCCGAGGAGCAGTTCTTC
TRBJ2-3 | 15 | TRBV4-2 | . | . | CASSQVQPGTDTQYF | TGTGCCAGCAGCCAAGTCCAACCAGGCACAGATACGCAGTATTTT
TRBJ2-7 | 15 | TRBV20-1 | . | TRBD2 | CSARSASGFSYEQYF | TGCAGTGCTAGATCTGCTAGCGGGTTCTCCTACGAGCAGTACTTC
TRBJ2-5 | 15 | TRBV7-9 | . | TRBD2 | CASSLGSPSGRTQYF | TGTGCCAGCAGCTTAGGCAGCCCTAGCGGGAGGACCCAGTACTTC
TRBJ2-1 | 14 | TRBV7-9 | many | . | CASSLEGQINEQFF | TGTGCCAGCAGCTTAGAGGGTCAAATAAATGAGCAGTTCTTC
TRBJ2-2 | 16 | TRBV19 | . | TRBD2 | CASTPSGGSNTGELFF | TGTGCCAGTACTCCCTCGGGCGGGAGTAACACCGGGGAGCTGTTTTTT
TRBJ2-3 | 17 | TRBV5-1 | . | . | CASSSGRDSHSTDTQYF | TGCGCCAGCAGCTCAGGAAGGGACTCCCATAGCACAGATACGCAGTATTTT
TRBJ2-1 | 14 | TRBV2 | . | . | CASRDRKTYNEQFF | TGTGCCAGCCGTGACAGGAAAACTTACAATGAGCAGTTCTTC
TRBJ1-1 | 11 | TRBV12-3/TRBV12-4 | many | . | CASSPGGEAFF | TGTGCCAGCAGTCCGGGGGGGGAAGCTTTCTTT
TRBJ2-1 | 15 | TRBV12-3/TRBV12-4 | few | TRBD2 | CASRKTRLAMDEQFF | TGTGCCAGCAGAAAAACTCGACTAGCGATGGATGAGCAGTTCTTC
TRBJ2-7 | 14 | TRBV27 | . | TRBD1 | CASSTRDSNYEQYF | TGTGCCAGCAGCACTCGGGACAGCAACTACGAGCAGTACTTC
TRBJ2-2 | 15 | TRBV12-3/TRBV12-4 | once | . | CASSLGRSRAGELFF | TGTGCCAGCAGTCTGGGGCGATCTCGGGCCGGGGAGCTGTTTTTT
TRBJ2-3 | 15 | TRBV3-1 | . | TRBD2 | CASSLTSGWADTQYF | TGTGCCAGCAGCCTGACTAGCGGGTGGGCAGATACGCAGTATTTT
TRBJ2-7 | 13 | TRBV6-2/TRBV6-3 | few | . | CASSPRPTDEQYF | TGTGCCAGCAGCCCCCGTCCCACTGACGAGCAGTACTTC
TRBJ1-2 | 15 | TRBV3-1 | few | . | CASSQVSQPNYGYTF | TGTGCCAGCAGCCAAGTTTCCCAGCCTAACTATGGCTACACCTTC
TRBJ2-1 | 19 | TRBV5-1 | many | TRBD2 | CASSLMGLAGALSDNEQFF | TGCGCCAGCAGCTTGATGGGACTAGCGGGAGCTTTATCCGACAATGAGCAGTTCTTC